The subject of this entry is one TCR beta chain. The study ran the assay at deep level. Under the authors' procedure: There were no quality scores in the junction-only immunoSEQ sequences, so filtering differed. Generated by immunoSEQ multiplex PCR, the TCRdb table keeps only in-frame clones and is missing some. V and J calls and clone size follow that table, whereas D and trimming were derived from the DNA. The data hold under 1 million clones, with 92% observed a single time. CD8 cells regarded as naive lacked CD45RO, were positively chosen for CCR7, and omitted terminally differentiated effector memory CD45RA+ cells. The data were taken from a study of shared clonotypes between healthy human individuals. Trimming took 2 bases from V and 2 from J, leaving 13 bases between them. CDR3 length: 16 amino acids. CDR1 is MDHEN, CDR2 SYDVKM, per germline.

The TCR sequence derives from a man under 40 in good health. Specimen: naive CD8+ T cells sorted from blood. V and J are TRBV28 and TRBJ2-1; perhaps TRBD1 as D (6 bases). CDR3 amino acids: CASSLRWDTTYNEQFF. The CDR3 coding sequence is TGTGCCAGCAGTTTACGGTGGGACACCACCTACAATGAGCAGTTCTTC.